This T cell receptor beta chain was identified during a study of blood T cell repertoires in COVID-19 (dated by TCRdb to the early 2020s). A note on the overall study: Samples from collaborators originated in the United States, Italy and Spain and spanned both the acute and convalescent phases of COVID-19. A de-identified subject ID, COVID-19 status, age in years and sex were almost always included in the sample metadata. The prospective study material was composed of cDNA or gDNA derived from T cells, B-cell-depleted T cells, or PBMCs. Deeply sampled blood TCRbeta repertoires from subjects exposed to, actively infected with, or recovered from COVID-19 were included in the dataset. A freely available public database, intended as a resource for researchers studying the immune response to SARS-CoV-2, is where the repertoires were released. Where HLA class I and class II types were available, the types were taken from metadata supplied by the sample provider, not from assay-based typing. The samples were drawn from the first 160 participants of the ongoing ImmuneRACE study and from about 1,200 subjects provided by 6 global collaborators.

About this clone: The specificity of this receptor is unknown. No much larger clone is present one base from it, and per-base qualities are unavailable. Other nucleotide sequences in the sample specify the same CDR3.

CDR1 and CDR2, per the germline V gene, are SGHAT and FQNNGV. From cysteine to phenylalanine, the CDR3 is 14 amino acids long. The sequence is cut down to CDR3 DNA, 42 bases in frame from base 1. Trimming takes 1 base off V and 2 bases off J; junction bases not matched to a gene: 0. TCRbeta CDR3 regions were amplified from genomic DNA by means of the immunoSEQ Assay, a bias-controlled multiplex PCR. The source study handled its data this way. Within the assay, amplification of reference gene primers was used to estimate how many nucleated cells each sample contained. To quantify the absolute abundance of each unique TCRbeta CDR3 rearrangement, sequence reads were collapsed and filtered. Productive Simpson clonality was computed per sample as the square root of Simpson's diversity index over productive rearrangements. In its TCRdb copy, this immuneACCESS table keeps in-frame sequences only and misses some clones. Where compared with another copy, unresolved V genes explain less than half of these, and the others have no known cause. That table gives V, J and clone size, and the DNA gave D and trimming. Across this sample there are fewer than 200,000 clones, with roughly 78% seen only once. The ten largest make up 8.1% of the sample.

Study-wide conclusions, independent of this receptor: The quantity of clinical and demographic metadata differed by source and by participant and was supplied without curation.

At one collaborating source in Seattle, patients were enrolled during active infection and were followed longitudinally through the course of disease. Collaborating institutions collected whole blood in K2EDTA tubes following their own protocols. Collaborator samples were shipped for TCRbeta analysis as frozen whole blood, isolated PBMCs, or DNA extracted from either sample type. The sample consisted of peripheral blood. The V and J genes are TRBV11-2 and TRBJ2-5; TRBD1 aligns with 8 central bases. The clonotype was recovered from a woman aged 55-69 years with COVID-19, enrolled during active disease. CDR3 region: CASSLGQGQETQYF. The sequenced DNA is TGTGCCAGCAGCTTAGGACAGGGGCAAGAGACCCAGTACTTC.